The clone carrying this T cell receptor (beta chain) has just a few counts. V was shortened by 4 bases and J by 0 bases, with 11 bases between the two germline ends. CDR1 and CDR2 from the germline V gene are SGHKS and YYEKEE (reference sequence). The CDR3 runs to 16 residues. TCRdb re-called the RT-PCR reads with MiXCR, one entry per CDR3 protein. The table has more than 600,000 distinct CDR3 sequences, 14% seen once. The TCR was taken from a female donor in good health, serving as a healthy control. V is TRBV5-5 and J is TRBJ2-6; D is uncertain. Specimen: memory CD4+ T cells from blood. CDR3 protein: CASSLLDDSGANVLTF. In nucleotides, the CDR3 is TGTGCCAGCAGCCTACTTGATGACTCTGGGGCCAACGTCCTGACTTTC. Using reference TRBV5-5 and TRBJ2-6 for the parts outside the CDR3, the full variable domain is DAGVTQSPTHLIKTRGQQVTLRCSPISGHKSVSWYQQVLGQGPQFIFQYYEKEERGRGNFPDRFSARQFPNYSSELNVNALLLGDSALYLCASSLLDDSGANVLTFGAGSRLTVL.